The 27 T cell receptor beta chains presented below share a single source sample, sequenced in a study of T cells in Graves' hyperthyroidism and ophthalmopathy. Regions amplified from RNA transcripts were the TCR beta CDR3 regions. RT-PCR in the first round (using the HTBI primer set) targeted the TCR CDR3. Each CDR3 protein is one row after TCRdb ran MiXCR on the multiplex PCR reads. The data contain roughly 350,000 distinct CDR3 sequences, approximately 15% of them singletons. Input material: blood. Receptor source: a woman under 40 with Graves' hyperthyroidism.

Only a few counts were recorded for this clonotype. The V call is TRBV4-2, the J call TRBJ2-1; a weak D match, TRBD2 (6 bases). The V and J ends lost 0 bases and 2 bases respectively, with 8 bases between them. The CDR3 runs 15 residues. Germline V lookup: CDR1 LGHNA, CDR2 YNFKEQ. The CDR3: CASSQDRTTYNEQFF. The CDR3 nucleotides are TGTGCCAGCAGCCAAGATCGGACTACCTACAATGAGCAGTTCTTC.

This clonotype appeared a few times. The chain is built from TRBV30 and TRBJ2-7; 7 positions agree with TRBD1. Germline trimming cut 2 bases from V and 0 bases from J; bases unmatched to any gene: 7. The CDR3 is 15 amino acids. Germline-derived CDR1 and CDR2 are GTSNPN and SVGIG (reference sequence). CDR3 residues: CAWSRRDRPSYEQYF. Written as DNA, the CDR3 is TGTGCCTGGAGTCGCCGGGACAGACCCTCCTACGAGCAGTACTTC.

The chain has TRBV3-1 and TRBJ2-7; 10 nucleotides align to TRBD1. The CDR3 has 15 amino acids. Germline trimming cut 4 bases from V and 3 bases from J; bases unmatched to any gene: 6. Looked up from germline, CDR1 is LGHDT and CDR2 is YNNKEL (reference sequence). CDR3 sequence reads: CASSRTGTGDYEQYF. DNA for the CDR3: TGTGCCAGCAGCCGAACCGGGACAGGGGACTACGAGCAGTACTTC.

This clonotype was counted many times. The chain joins TRBV2 to TRBJ1-1; D is unclear. Germline V gene sequence: CDR1 SNHLY, CDR2 FYNNEI. The CDR3 loop spans 14 amino acids. The germline V and J ends were trimmed by 4 bases and 0 bases, with 9 bases remaining between them. As DNA, the CDR3 is TGTGCCAGCAGTGGACCCCAAGTGAACACTGAAGCTTTCTTT. Translated, it gives CASSGPQVNTEAFF.

This clonotype occurred a few times. The chain recombines TRBV18 with TRBJ1-1, with D maybe TRBD1 (5 bases). The germline V and J ends were trimmed by 7 bases and 0 bases, with 12 bases remaining between them. In germline, CDR1 is KGHSH, CDR2 LQKENI. This CDR3 contains 14 residues. The CDR3, as DNA: TGTGCCAGCTTAGGGACCGCGGTGAACACTGAAGCTTTCTTT. Its translation: CASLGTAVNTEAFF. Combining the CDR3 with reference TRBV18 and TRBJ1-1 gives the whole variable domain NAGVMQNPRHLVRRRGQEARLRCSPMKGHSHVYWYRQLPEEGLKFMVYLQKENIIDESGMPKERFSAEFPKEGPSILRIQQVVRGDSAAYFCASLGTAVNTEAFFGQGTRLTVV.

The gene calls are TRBV18 and TRBJ1-5; no definite D call. V dropped 6 bases and J dropped 1 base, with 13 bases sitting between them. Germline V gives CDR1 KGHSH, CDR2 LQKENI. This CDR3 has 15 amino acids. Written as DNA, the CDR3 is TGTGCCAGCTCCCATGACCGACAAAGCAATCAGCCCCAGCATTTT. It translates to CASSHDRQSNQPQHF.

This sequence joins TRBV9 and TRBJ1-2, with D hard to call. V lost 3 bases to trimming and J lost 4 bases, with 13 bases between them. The CDR3 totals 14 residues. Germline assignment: CDR1 SGDLS and CDR2 YYNGEE. CDR3 residues: CASSAQKWGYGYTF. DNA for the CDR3: TGTGCCAGCAGCGCTCAAAAGTGGGGCTATGGCTACACCTTC.

The CDR3, as DNA: TGCGCCAGCAGCCGGAGACTTGACGTGTACGAGCAGTACTTC. It is translated as CASSRRLDVYEQYF. This rearrangement joins TRBV4-1 to TRBJ2-7; D gene ambiguous. Per the germline V gene, CDR1 is MGHRA and CDR2 is YSYEKL. The CDR3 is 14 amino acids. Trimming took 4 bases from V and 4 from J, leaving 14 bases between them.

This clonotype was counted only a few times. The chain recombines TRBV7-3 with TRBJ2-3; TRBD2 agrees at 11 bases. The CDR3 extends over 15 amino acids. V trimming: 5 bases; J trimming: 3 bases; junction bases outside the gene matches: 4. Germline CDR1 SGHTA, CDR2 FQGTGA. The CDR3 protein is CASSETSGRTDTQYF. The CDR3 coding sequence is TGTGCCAGCAGCGAAACTAGCGGGAGAACAGATACGCAGTATTTT.

This clonotype was picked up many times. The chain combines TRBV2 with TRBJ1-5, with no clear D. Germline-derived CDR1 and CDR2 are SNHLY and FYNNEI. The CDR3 is made up of 15 amino acids. The V gene lost 5 bases and the J gene lost 2 bases, with 13 bases spanning the gap. The CDR3 sequence: CASSSTLDGNQPQHF. As DNA, the CDR3 is TGTGCCAGCAGTTCAACCCTGGACGGCAATCAGCCCCAGCATTTT.

V usage is TRBV7-2 and J usage is TRBJ1-4; D not resolved. V shed 5 bases and J shed 5 bases, with 15 bases lying between them. The CDR3 is 15 amino acids. The V gene's germline CDR1 is SGHTA and CDR2 FQGNSA. In nucleotides, the CDR3 is TGTGCCAGCAGCCCGGGCCCACACGAAAATGAAAAACTGTTTTTT. This sequence encodes CASSPGPHENEKLFF.

This chain uses TRBV4-3 with TRBJ2-7, with a weak D call TRBD2 (6 bases). The germline gives CDR1 LGHNA, CDR2 YSLEER. The CDR3 consists of 16 residues. V lost 0 bases to trimming and J lost 4 bases, with 16 bases between them. The CDR3 nucleotides read TGCGCCAGCAGCCAAGAGTCAGACCCCGCGGGGTACGAGCAGTACTTC. As protein: CASSQESDPAGYEQYF.

This clonotype was found many times. The chain combines TRBV28 with TRBJ2-7; no clear D. Germline V gene sequence: CDR1 MDHEN, CDR2 SYDVKM. The CDR3 has 13 residues. Trimming left V 5 bases short and J 2 bases short, with 10 bases between. CDR3 DNA: TGTGCCAGCAGTGGGCAGGTGCCCTACGAGCAGTACTTC. Its protein product is CASSGQVPYEQYF. Full variable domain (remainder filled in from reference TRBV28 and TRBJ2-7): DVKVTQSSRYLVKRTGEKVFLECVQDMDHENMFWYRQDPGLGLRLIYFSYDVKMKEKGDIPEGYSVSREKKERFSLILESASTNQTSMYLCASSGQVPYEQYFGPGTRLTVT.

This clonotype was observed a single time. The chain uses TRBV5-6 and TRBJ2-7, with 7 bases lining up with TRBD1. The CDR3 extends over 14 amino acids. V trimming: 0 bases; J trimming: 5 bases; junction bases outside the gene matches: 5. Per germline, CDR1 SGHDT and CDR2 YYEEEE. In nucleotides, the CDR3 is TGTGCCAGCAGCTTGGTCAGGGGGAACGACGAGCAGTACTTC. It codes for CASSLVRGNDEQYF. The full variable domain, its missing parts supplied by reference TRBV5-6 and TRBJ2-7, is DAGVTQSPTHLIKTRGQQVTLRCSPKSGHDTVSWYQQALGQGPQFIFQYYEEEERQRGNFPDRFSGHQFPNYSSELNVNALLLGDSALYLCASSLVRGNDEQYFGPGTRLTVT.

This clonotype came up a few times. The chain combines TRBV5-5 with TRBJ2-2; maybe TRBD2 (6 bases). The CDR3 totals 15 residues. CDR1 is SGHKS and CDR2 is YYEKEE in the germline V gene (reference sequence). Trimming cost V 0 bases and J 5 bases, with 11 bases left between them. The CDR3 region has the DNA TGTGCCAGCAGCTTGGTCGGGAGCCCAACCGGGGAGCTGTTTTTT. This translates into CASSLVGSPTGELFF.

This clonotype came up once. A read error may produce the germline difference seen at one junction end. This chain connects TRBV6-9 to TRBJ2-2, with D hard to call. The V gene's germline CDR1 is MNHGY and CDR2 SVAAGI. The CDR3 loop spans 11 amino acids. The CDR3 spells CASNYRGELFF. The CDR3 coding sequence is TGTGCCAGCAATTATAGGGGGGAGCTGTTTTTT.

The V call is TRBV20-1, the J call TRBJ2-1; no reliable D call. The CDR3 is made up of 17 amino acids. The germline gives CDR1 DFQATT, CDR2 SNEGSKA (reference sequence). Between the trimmed V and J ends, which lost 3 bases and 1 base, there was a span of 19 bases. The CDR3 protein is CSASPPRYGSSYNEQFF. CDR3 DNA: TGCAGTGCTAGTCCCCCCAGATACGGTTCTTCCTACAATGAGCAGTTCTTC.

In this sample, this clonotype turned up many times. The J gene is TRBJ2-3, the V gene TRBV28; 7 nucleotides line up with TRBD1. Germline assignment: CDR1 MDHEN and CDR2 SYDVKM. This CDR3 spans 17 amino acids. The V segment lost 5 bases and the J segment 2 bases; nucleotides outside the gene matches: 13. CDR3 sequence reads: CASSTTTGKTFTDTQYF. CDR3 coding DNA: TGTGCCAGCAGTACCACGACAGGGAAAACTTTCACAGATACGCAGTATTTT.

This clonotype was recorded many times. This chain links TRBV28 with TRBJ2-7, with TRBD1 as a possible D gene (5 bases). Trimming removed 6 bases at V and 7 bases at J, with 16 bases between. Germline assignment: CDR1 MDHEN and CDR2 SYDVKM. The CDR3 length is 13 residues. Here the CDR3 DNA reads TGTGCCAGCAGACGTCAGGGAATAGGTGAGCAGTACTTC. Its protein is CASRRQGIGEQYF.

This clonotype was observed at least ten times. The chain combines TRBV30 with TRBJ2-1; D gene ambiguous. Between the trimmed V and J ends, which lost 4 bases and 4 bases, there was a span of 11 bases. This CDR3 has 13 amino acids. Germline-derived CDR1 and CDR2 are GTSNPN and SVGIG (reference sequence). CDR3 DNA sequence: TGTGCCTGGATACGGTATCAGTACAATGAGCAGTTCTTC. This codes for CAWIRYQYNEQFF.

This clonotype was seen a few times. V usage is TRBV29-1 and J usage is TRBJ2-7; maybe TRBD2 (6 bases). V lost 4 bases, J lost 0 bases, and 10 bases lay in between. CDR3 size: 13 residues. The V gene's germline CDR1 is SQVTM and CDR2 ANQGSEA. The CDR3 region is CSVGGVLSYEQYF. The CDR3 DNA sequence: TGCAGCGTTGGCGGGGTTCTCTCCTACGAGCAGTACTTC.

This clonotype was counted at least ten times. The chain uses TRBV20-1 and TRBJ2-7, with D maybe TRBD2 (5 bases). V lost 5 bases and J 6 bases, leaving 17 bases between the germline ends. Per the germline V gene, CDR1 is DFQATT and CDR2 is SNEGSKA (reference sequence). This CDR3 contains 13 residues. CDR3 DNA sequence: TGCAGTGCTGCACTAGTGGGGTCTCGCGAGCAGTACTTC. Protein sequence: CSAALVGSREQYF.

This clonotype has a count of ten or more. V gene TRBV11-2 combines with J gene TRBJ2-7; 10 bases match TRBD1. The CDR3 is 15 amino acids. Trimming removed 4 bases from V and 5 bases from J; junction bases left unmatched: 8. Germline lookup yields CDR1 SGHAT and CDR2 FQNNGV. The CDR3 DNA reads as TGTGCCAGCAGCTCGCGGGACAGGGGTCCCAACGAGCAGTACTTC. Translating gives CASSSRDRGPNEQYF.

This clonotype was seen repeatedly, ten times or more. V and J are TRBV6-1 and TRBJ1-2; no firm D call. This CDR3 has 14 residues. Trimming stripped 6 bases from V and 4 bases from J, with 15 bases between. CDR1 MNHNS and CDR2 SASEGT come from the germline V gene. The CDR3 DNA reads TGTGCCAGCAGCCACCAGGCGGTAACCTATGGCTACACCTTC. Translated, it gives CASSHQAVTYGYTF.

This chain uses TRBV6-2 or TRBV6-3 with TRBJ1-2, with a tentative D call TRBD1 (5 bases). V was clipped by 3 bases and J by 10 bases, with 9 bases between them. Germline V gene data show CDR1 as MNHEY and CDR2 as SVGEGT. The length of the CDR3 is 11 residues. For the CDR3, the DNA is TGTGCCAGCAGTTATGACAGCTTCTACACCTTC. Amino acids: CASSYDSFYTF.

The chain links TRBV2 to TRBJ2-3, with TRBD2 matching 11 bases. The V segment lost 5 bases and the J segment 2 bases; nucleotides outside the gene matches: 6. The germline CDR1 and CDR2 sequences are SNHLY and FYNNEI. The CDR3 is 16 residues long. The CDR3 sequence: CASSSPGLADTDTQYF. The CDR3 nucleotides read TGTGCCAGCAGTTCACCGGGACTAGCGGACACAGATACGCAGTATTTT.

There are a few counts of this clonotype. The V and J genes are TRBV7-2 and TRBJ2-7; D is perhaps TRBD2 (5 bases). The ends were cut back, 1 base at V and 1 base at J, with 11 bases in the middle. The CDR3 loop spans 15 amino acids. Per germline, CDR1 SGHTA and CDR2 FQGNSA. Written as DNA, the CDR3 is TGTGCCAGCAGCTTAGTAGCCGGGGTTTCCTACGAGCAGTACTTC. Translation gives CASSLVAGVSYEQYF.